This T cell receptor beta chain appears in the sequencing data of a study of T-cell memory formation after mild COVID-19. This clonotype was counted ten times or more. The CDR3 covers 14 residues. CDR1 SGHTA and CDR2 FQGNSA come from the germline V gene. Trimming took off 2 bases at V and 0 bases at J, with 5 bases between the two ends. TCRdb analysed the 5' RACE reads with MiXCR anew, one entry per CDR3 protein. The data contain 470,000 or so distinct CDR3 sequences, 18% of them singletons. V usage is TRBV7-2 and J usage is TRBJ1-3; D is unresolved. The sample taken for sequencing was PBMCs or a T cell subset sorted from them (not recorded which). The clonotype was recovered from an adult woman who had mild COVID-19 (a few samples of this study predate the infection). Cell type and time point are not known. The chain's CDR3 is CASSLRASGNTIYF. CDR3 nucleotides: TGTGCCAGCAGCTTAAGGGCCTCTGGAAACACCATATATTTT.